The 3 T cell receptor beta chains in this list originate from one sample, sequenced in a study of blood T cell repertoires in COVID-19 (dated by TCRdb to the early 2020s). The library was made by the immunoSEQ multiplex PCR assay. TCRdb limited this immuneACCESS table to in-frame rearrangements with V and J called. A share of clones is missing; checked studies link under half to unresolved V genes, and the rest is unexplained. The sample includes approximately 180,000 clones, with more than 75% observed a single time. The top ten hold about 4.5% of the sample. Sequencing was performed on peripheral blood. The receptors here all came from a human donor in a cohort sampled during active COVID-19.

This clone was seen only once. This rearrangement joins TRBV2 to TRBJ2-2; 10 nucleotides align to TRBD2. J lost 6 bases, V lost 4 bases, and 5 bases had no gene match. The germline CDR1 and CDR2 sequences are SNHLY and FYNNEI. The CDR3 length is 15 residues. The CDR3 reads CASSGGLAGAGELFF. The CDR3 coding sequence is TGTGCCAGCAGTGGGGGGCTAGCGGGAGCCGGGGAGCTGTTTTTT.

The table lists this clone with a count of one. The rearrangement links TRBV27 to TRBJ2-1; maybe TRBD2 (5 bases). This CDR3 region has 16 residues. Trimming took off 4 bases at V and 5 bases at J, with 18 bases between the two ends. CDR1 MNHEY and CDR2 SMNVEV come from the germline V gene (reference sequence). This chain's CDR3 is CASSSTSGFNNNEQFF. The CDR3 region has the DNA TGTGCCAGCAGTTCGACAAGCGGATTTAATAACAATGAGCAGTTCTTC.

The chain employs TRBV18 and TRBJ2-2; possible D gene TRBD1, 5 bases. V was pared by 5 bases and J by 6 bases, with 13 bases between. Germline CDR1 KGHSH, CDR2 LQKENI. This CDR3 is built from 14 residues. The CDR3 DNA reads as TGTGCCAGCTCAACCCAAGGGGCTCCCGGGGAGCTGTTTTTT. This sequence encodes CASSTQGAPGELFF.